This T cell receptor beta chain was recorded in a study of cytomegalovirus exposure and HLA in healthy donors. About the research overall: From 170 million or so T cells, an earlier analysis saw approximately 110 million unique TCR beta sequences. Overall study findings and caveats: It was reported that TCR beta sequences correctly inferred the HLA-A and HLA-B alleles for most subjects.

Vbeta (60) and Jbeta (13) primers were used in the PCR. TCRdb keeps only in-frame clones here, not all; method: immunoSEQ multiplex PCR. The table includes about 130,000 clones, more than 70% detected once. V was pared by 0 bases and J by 4 bases, with 3 bases of the junction left unmatched. CDR3 length: 17 amino acids. Germline CDR1 KGHSH, CDR2 LQKENI. Comments on this clone: The antigen remains undetermined.

Source material: PBMCs. The V gene is TRBV18, the J gene TRBJ2-3; TRBD2 matches 14 bases. This receptor was obtained from a male donor in good health and CMV-seronegative. The CDR3 nucleotides are TGTGCCAGCTCACCACCGACTAGCGGGGGGGCCGCAGATACGCAGTATTTT. Translating it yields CASSPPTSGGAADTQYF.